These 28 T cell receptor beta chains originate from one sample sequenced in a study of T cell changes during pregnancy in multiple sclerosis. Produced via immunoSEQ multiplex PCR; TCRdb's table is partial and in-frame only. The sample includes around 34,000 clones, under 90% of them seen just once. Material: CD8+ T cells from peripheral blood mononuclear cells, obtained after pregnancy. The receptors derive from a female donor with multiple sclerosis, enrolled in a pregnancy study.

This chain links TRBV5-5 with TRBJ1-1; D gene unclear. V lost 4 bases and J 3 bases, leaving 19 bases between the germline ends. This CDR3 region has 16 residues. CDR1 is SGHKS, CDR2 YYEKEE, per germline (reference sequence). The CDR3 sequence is CASSRPDDGPHTEAFF. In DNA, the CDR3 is TGTGCCAGCAGCAGACCCGACGATGGGCCCCACACTGAAGCTTTCTTT.

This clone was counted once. For the CDR3, the DNA is TGTGCCAGCAGCTTTCTAGCGGGGGGGCCCAATGAGCAGTTCTTC. Translated: CASSFLAGGPNEQFF. The chain employs TRBV7-9 and TRBJ2-1; 12 positions match TRBD2. This CDR3 has 15 residues. V was clipped by 3 bases and J by 6 bases; unmatched bases: 3. Germline loops: CDR1 SEHNR, CDR2 FQNEAQ (reference sequence).

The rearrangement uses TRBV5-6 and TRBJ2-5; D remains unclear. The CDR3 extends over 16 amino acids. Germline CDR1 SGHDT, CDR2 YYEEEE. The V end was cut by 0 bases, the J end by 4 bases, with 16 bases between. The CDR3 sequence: CASSLEIRPLGETQYF. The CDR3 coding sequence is TGTGCCAGCAGCTTGGAGATCAGGCCCCTGGGAGAGACCCAGTACTTC.

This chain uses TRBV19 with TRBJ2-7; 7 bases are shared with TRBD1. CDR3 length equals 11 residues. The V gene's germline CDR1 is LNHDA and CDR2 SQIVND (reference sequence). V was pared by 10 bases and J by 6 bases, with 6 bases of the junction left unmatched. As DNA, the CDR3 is TGTGCCACCACGACAGGGCTCGAGCAGTACTTC. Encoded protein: CATTTGLEQYF. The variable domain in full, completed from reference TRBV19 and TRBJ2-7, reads DGGITQSPKYLFRKEGQNVTLSCEQNLNHDAMYWYRQDPGQGLRLIYYSQIVNDFQKGDIAEGYSVSREKKESFPLTVTSAQKNPTAFYLCATTTGLEQYFGPGTRLTVT.

The CDR3 DNA is TGTGCCATCAGTGATCCCGGACAGGGCAACGTCCTGACTTTC. Translating it yields CAISDPGQGNVLTF. The V and J genes are TRBV10-3 and TRBJ2-6; TRBD1 aligns across 8 bases. The germline V gene has CDR1 ENHRY and CDR2 SYGVKD. Trimming at V came to 3 bases and at J to 9 bases, leaving 4 bases not matched to a gene. The CDR3 consists of 14 residues.

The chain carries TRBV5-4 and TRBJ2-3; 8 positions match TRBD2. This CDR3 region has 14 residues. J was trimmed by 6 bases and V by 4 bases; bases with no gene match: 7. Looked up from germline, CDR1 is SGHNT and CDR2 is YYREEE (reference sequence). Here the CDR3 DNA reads TGTGCCAGCAGCCCGACGGGGGGGCCTGATACGCAGTATTTT. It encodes CASSPTGGPDTQYF.

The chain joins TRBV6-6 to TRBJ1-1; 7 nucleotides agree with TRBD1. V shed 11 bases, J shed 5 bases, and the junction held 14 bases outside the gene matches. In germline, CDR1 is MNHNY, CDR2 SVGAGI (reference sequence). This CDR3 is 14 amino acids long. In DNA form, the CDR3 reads TGTGCCTCGACCTGGCCGGACAGGTGGACTGAAGCTTTCTTT. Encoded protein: CASTWPDRWTEAFF.

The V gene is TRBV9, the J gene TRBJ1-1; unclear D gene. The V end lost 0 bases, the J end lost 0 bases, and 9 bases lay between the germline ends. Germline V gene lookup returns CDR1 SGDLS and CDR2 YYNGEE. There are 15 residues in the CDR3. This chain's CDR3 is CASSVVEGMNTEAFF. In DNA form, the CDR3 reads TGTGCCAGCAGCGTAGTGGAGGGAATGAACACTGAAGCTTTCTTT.

The CDR3 DNA sequence: TGTGCCAGCAGCTTGCCGGGGAACACTGAAGCTTTCTTT. As protein: CASSLPGNTEAFF. The chain combines TRBV7-2 with TRBJ1-1, with D unclear. V shed 3 bases and J shed 1 base, with 6 bases lying between them. Germline CDR1 and CDR2: SGHTA and FQGNSA. The CDR3 extends over 13 amino acids.

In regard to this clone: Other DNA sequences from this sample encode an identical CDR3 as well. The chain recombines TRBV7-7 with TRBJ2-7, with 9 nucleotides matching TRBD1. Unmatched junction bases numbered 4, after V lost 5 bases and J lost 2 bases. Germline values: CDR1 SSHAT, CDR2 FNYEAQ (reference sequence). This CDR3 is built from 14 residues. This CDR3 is CASSPGQGAYEQYF. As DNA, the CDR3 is TGTGCCAGCAGCCCGGGACAGGGCGCCTACGAGCAGTACTTC.

The CDR3 region is CAWSVLQGAAKNIQYF. The DNA for the CDR3 is TGTGCCTGGAGTGTTCTTCAGGGGGCTGCCAAAAACATTCAGTACTTC. J is TRBJ2-4 and V is TRBV30, with 8 bases lining up with TRBD1. The germline V gene has CDR1 GTSNPN and CDR2 SVGIG (reference sequence). The trim removed 0 bases at V and 1 base at J, leaving 5 bases unmatched. The CDR3 spans 16 residues.

Written as DNA, the CDR3 is TGTGCCTGGAGTCAAGACAGGGCTAGCTCCTACGAGCAGTACTTC. This encodes CAWSQDRASSYEQYF. V gene TRBV30 combines with J gene TRBJ2-7, with 7 bases lining up with TRBD1. The V and J ends lost 2 bases and 0 bases, in that order; junction bases with no gene match: 7. The CDR3 consists of 15 residues. The germline gives CDR1 GTSNPN, CDR2 SVGIG (reference sequence).

In DNA, the CDR3 is TGTGCCAGCAGCTGGACTAGCGGGGGGTCAGATACGCAGTATTTT. It encodes CASSWTSGGSDTQYF. The chain carries TRBV7-3 and TRBJ2-3; 14 nucleotides match TRBD2. Trimming cost V 4 bases and J 4 bases; bases outside gene matches: 1. The germline gives CDR1 SGHTA, CDR2 FQGTGA. This CDR3 is built from 15 residues.

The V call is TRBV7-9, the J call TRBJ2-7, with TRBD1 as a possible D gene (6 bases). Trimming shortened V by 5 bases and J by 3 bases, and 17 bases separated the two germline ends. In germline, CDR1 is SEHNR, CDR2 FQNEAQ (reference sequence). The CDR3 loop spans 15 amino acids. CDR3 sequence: CASSPIQGSNYEQYF. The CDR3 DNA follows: TGTGCCAGCAGCCCGATACAGGGTTCCAACTACGAGCAGTACTTC.

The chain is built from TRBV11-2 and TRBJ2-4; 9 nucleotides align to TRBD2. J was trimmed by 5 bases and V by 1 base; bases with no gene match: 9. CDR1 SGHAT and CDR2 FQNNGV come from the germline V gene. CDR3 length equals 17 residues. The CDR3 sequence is CASSLGRGGVVENIQYF. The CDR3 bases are TGTGCCAGCAGCTTAGGTCGCGGGGGGGTTGTCGAAAACATTCAGTACTTC.

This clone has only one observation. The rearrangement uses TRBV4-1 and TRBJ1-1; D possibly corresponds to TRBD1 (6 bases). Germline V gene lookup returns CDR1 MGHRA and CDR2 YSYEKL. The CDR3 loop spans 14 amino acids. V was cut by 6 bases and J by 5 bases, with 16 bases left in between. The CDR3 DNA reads TGCGCCAGCAGGTACACAGGGAGTTCTACTGAAGCTTTCTTT. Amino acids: CASRYTGSSTEAFF.

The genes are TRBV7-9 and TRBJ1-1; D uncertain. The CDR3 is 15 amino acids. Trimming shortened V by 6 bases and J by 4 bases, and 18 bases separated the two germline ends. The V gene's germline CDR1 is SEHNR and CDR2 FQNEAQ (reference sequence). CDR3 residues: CASRVTAGGSTEAFF. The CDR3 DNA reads TGTGCCAGCAGAGTTACTGCGGGTGGCAGCACTGAAGCTTTCTTT.

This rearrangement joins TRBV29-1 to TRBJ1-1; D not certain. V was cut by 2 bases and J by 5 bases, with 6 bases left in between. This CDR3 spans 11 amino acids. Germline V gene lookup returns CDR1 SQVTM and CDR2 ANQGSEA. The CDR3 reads CSVEPGTEAFF. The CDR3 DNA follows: TGCAGCGTTGAACCGGGGACTGAAGCTTTCTTT.

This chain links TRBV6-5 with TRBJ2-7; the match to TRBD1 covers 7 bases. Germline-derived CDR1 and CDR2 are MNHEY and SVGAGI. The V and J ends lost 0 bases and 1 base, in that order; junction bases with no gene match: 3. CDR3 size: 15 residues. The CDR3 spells CASSYSGTVSYEQYF. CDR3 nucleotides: TGTGCCAGCAGTTACTCGGGGACAGTATCCTACGAGCAGTACTTC.

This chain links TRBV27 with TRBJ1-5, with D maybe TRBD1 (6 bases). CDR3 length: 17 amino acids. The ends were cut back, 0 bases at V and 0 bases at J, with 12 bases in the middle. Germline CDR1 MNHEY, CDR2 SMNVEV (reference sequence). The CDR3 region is CASSLSGGPYSNQPQHF. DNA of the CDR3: TGTGCCAGCAGTTTATCTGGGGGCCCTTATAGCAATCAGCCCCAGCATTTT.

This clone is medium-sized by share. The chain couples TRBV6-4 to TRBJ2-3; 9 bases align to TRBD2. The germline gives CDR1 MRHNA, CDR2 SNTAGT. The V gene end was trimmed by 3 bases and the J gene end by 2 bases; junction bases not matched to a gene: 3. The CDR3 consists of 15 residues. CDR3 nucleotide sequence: TGTGCCAGCAGTGAGGCTAGCGGGACCACAGATACGCAGTATTTT. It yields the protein CASSEASGTTDTQYF.

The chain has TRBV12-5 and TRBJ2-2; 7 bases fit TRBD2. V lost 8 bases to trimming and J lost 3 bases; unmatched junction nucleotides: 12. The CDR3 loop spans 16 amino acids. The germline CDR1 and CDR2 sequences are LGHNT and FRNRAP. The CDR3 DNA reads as TGTGCTAGTAAAGAGGGAGGGAGCATTGACACCGGGGAGCTGTTTTTT. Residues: CASKEGGSIDTGELFF.

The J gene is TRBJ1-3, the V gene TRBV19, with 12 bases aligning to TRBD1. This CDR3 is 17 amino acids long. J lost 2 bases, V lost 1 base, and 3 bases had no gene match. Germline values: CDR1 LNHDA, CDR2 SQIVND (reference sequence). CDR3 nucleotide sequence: TGTGCCAGTAGTATAGGTCGGGACAGGGGGCCTGGAAACACCATATATTTT. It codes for CASSIGRDRGPGNTIYF.

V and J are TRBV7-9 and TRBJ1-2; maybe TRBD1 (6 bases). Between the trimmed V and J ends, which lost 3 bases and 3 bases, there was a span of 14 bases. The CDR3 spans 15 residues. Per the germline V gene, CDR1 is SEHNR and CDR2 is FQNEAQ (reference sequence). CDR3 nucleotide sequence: TGTGCCAGCAGCTTCCAACAGGGCAGCCACTATGGCTACACCTTC. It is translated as CASSFQQGSHYGYTF.

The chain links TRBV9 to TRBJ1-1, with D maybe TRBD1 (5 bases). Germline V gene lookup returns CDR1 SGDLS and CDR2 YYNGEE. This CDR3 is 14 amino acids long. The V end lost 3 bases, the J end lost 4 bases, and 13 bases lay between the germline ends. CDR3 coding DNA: TGTGCCAGCAGCGCACCGGGGGTTGGCACTGAAGCTTTCTTT. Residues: CASSAPGVGTEAFF.

The CDR3 DNA follows: TGCGCCAGCAACACACATTCCTACGAGCAGTACTTC. Translation: CASNTHSYEQYF. The rearrangement joins TRBV5-1 to TRBJ2-7, with no clear D. The CDR3 has 12 residues. Germline CDR1 is SGHRS and CDR2 is YFSETQ. V lost 6 bases and J lost 1, with 8 bases in between.

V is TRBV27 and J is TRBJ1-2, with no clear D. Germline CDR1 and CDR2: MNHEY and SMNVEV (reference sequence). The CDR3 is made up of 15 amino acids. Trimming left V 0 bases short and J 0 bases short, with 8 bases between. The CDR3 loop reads CASSLSGVANYGYTF. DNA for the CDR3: TGTGCCAGCAGTTTATCCGGGGTCGCTAACTATGGCTACACCTTC.

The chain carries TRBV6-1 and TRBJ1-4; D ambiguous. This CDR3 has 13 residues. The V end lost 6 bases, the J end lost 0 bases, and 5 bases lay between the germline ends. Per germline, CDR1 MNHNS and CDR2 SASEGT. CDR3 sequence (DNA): TGTGCCAGCAGCAGTTCAACTAATGAAAAACTGTTTTTT. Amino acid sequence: CASSSSTNEKLFF.